The 19 T cell receptor beta chains reported below all come from one sample, sequenced in a study of cytomegalovirus exposure and HLA in healthy donors (dated by TCRdb to the late 2010s). Receptors were amplified or captured by the immunoSEQ multiplex PCR assay. A mixture of 60 forward primers for TCR Vbeta segments and 13 reverse primers for TCR Jbeta segments was used in the multiplex PCR. Entries here come from immuneACCESS through TCRdb and include only in-frame sequences with V and J called. Some clones fail to appear in such tables; in the studies checked, an unresolved V gene covers under half of the shortfall, and the cause of the remainder is unknown. The sample table lists some 150,000 clones, 65% to 85% of them with a count of one. 0.7% to 0.95% of the sample is held by the ten biggest clonotypes. The specimen sequenced was PBMCs. Receptors originate from a woman between 18 and 30 years old in good health and CMV-seronegative.

The rearrangement links TRBV12-5 to TRBJ2-1; D is uncertain. Between the trimmed V and J ends, which lost 6 bases and 9 bases, there was a span of 15 bases. The length of the CDR3 is 13 residues. Germline values: CDR1 LGHNT, CDR2 FRNRAP. The CDR3, as DNA: TGTGCTAGTGGCTTCGCTGTCGGTACTGAGCAGTTCTTC. The encoded protein is CASGFAVGTEQFF.

The chain has TRBV6-6 and TRBJ1-4, with 7 bases that match TRBD1. The CDR3 spans 15 residues. Germline-derived CDR1 and CDR2 are MNHNY and SVGAGI (reference sequence). After removal of 6 bases from V and 8 bases from J, the junction contained 12 bases not matched to a gene. DNA of the CDR3: TGTGCCAGCAGGCCACAGGGGCCGGCCCAGGAAAAACTGTTTTTT. It translates to CASRPQGPAQEKLFF.

The chain joins TRBV19 to TRBJ1-2, with 10 bases lining up with TRBD1. V was clipped by 2 bases and J by 5 bases; unmatched bases: 5. Per germline, CDR1 LNHDA and CDR2 SQIVND (reference sequence). This CDR3 spans 15 amino acids. The CDR3 DNA reads TGTGCCAGTAGTATAACCGGGACAGGGGATTATGGCTACACCTTC. Encoded protein: CASSITGTGDYGYTF.

V is TRBV7-6 and J is TRBJ1-3; possibly TRBD1 for D (6 bases). CDR3 length: 16 amino acids. Germline V CDR1 and CDR2: SGHVS, FNYEAQ. The ends were cut back, 1 base at V and 0 bases at J, with 10 bases in the middle. The CDR3 nucleotides are TGTGCCAGCAGCTTAGGACAGGTCTACTCTGGAAACACCATATATTTT. Protein product: CASSLGQVYSGNTIYF.

The rearrangement uses TRBV30 and TRBJ2-1, with a weak D call TRBD2 (6 bases). This CDR3 has 13 residues. V was cut by 0 bases and J by 12 bases, with 15 bases left in between. Germline CDR1 is GTSNPN and CDR2 is SVGIG (reference sequence). The CDR3 loop reads CAWSVPGALGQFF. CDR3 sequence (DNA): TGTGCCTGGAGTGTACCGGGAGCCCTCGGGCAGTTCTTC. Combining the CDR3 with reference TRBV30 and TRBJ2-1 gives the whole variable domain SQTIHQWPATLVQPVGSPLSLECTVEGTSNPNLYWYRQAAGRGLQLLFYSVGIGQISSEVPQNLSASRPQDRQFILSSKKLLLSDSGFYLCAWSVPGALGQFFGPGTRLTVL.

The V and J genes are TRBV28 and TRBJ2-7; D ambiguous. Looked up from germline, CDR1 is MDHEN and CDR2 is SYDVKM. There are 12 residues in the CDR3. With 3 bases removed from V and 4 bases from J, the gap between germline ends came to 7 bases. CDR3 sequence (DNA): TGTGCCAGCAGTTTCGGTCGGTACGAGCAGTACTTC. Translation: CASSFGRYEQYF. Full variable domain (outside the CDR3, taken from reference TRBV28 and TRBJ2-7): DVKVTQSSRYLVKRTGEKVFLECVQDMDHENMFWYRQDPGLGLRLIYFSYDVKMKEKGDIPEGYSVSREKKERFSLILESASTNQTSMYLCASSFGRYEQYFGPGTRLTVT.

The chain uses TRBV15 and TRBJ2-5, with 10 bases that match TRBD1. The CDR3 totals 16 residues. V trimming: 1 base; J trimming: 5 bases; junction bases outside the gene matches: 7. Per the germline V gene, CDR1 is LNHNV and CDR2 is YYDKDF (reference sequence). The CDR3 nucleotides read TGTGCCACCAGCAGAGGACAGGGGGCGAGCGGGGAGACCCAGTACTTC. This sequence encodes CATSRGQGASGETQYF.

The J gene is TRBJ2-2, the V gene TRBV15, with D tentatively TRBD2 (6 bases). The V gene's germline CDR1 is LNHNV and CDR2 YYDKDF (reference sequence). V lost 0 bases and J 5 bases, leaving 16 bases between the germline ends. The CDR3 covers 17 residues. The CDR3, as DNA: TGTGCCACCAGCAGAGATCGGTTGGTGGGAGGTACCGGGGAGCTGTTTTTT. The encoded protein is CATSRDRLVGGTGELFF.

A few counts support this clone. CDR3 in amino acids: CASHGQRNTGELFF. CDR3 DNA: TGCGCCAGCCACGGACAGAGGAACACCGGGGAGCTGTTTTTT. The genes are TRBV5-1 and TRBJ2-2; D perhaps matches TRBD1 (6 bases). The CDR3 spans 14 residues. Germline CDR1 SGHRS, CDR2 YFSETQ. Trimming left V 7 bases short and J 1 base short, with 11 bases between.

The CDR3 region is CASSAPGPGGVKGSYNEQFF. DNA for the CDR3: TGTGCCAGCAGCGCTCCGGGACCGGGGGGGGTTAAAGGGTCCTACAATGAGCAGTTCTTC. The chain recombines TRBV2 with TRBJ2-1, with 8 nucleotides matching TRBD2. V lost 6 bases and J lost 1; bases outside the gene matches: 20. The CDR3 loop spans 20 amino acids. Germline CDR1 is SNHLY and CDR2 is FYNNEI.

This chain uses TRBV11-3 with TRBJ2-7, with 9 nucleotides matching TRBD1. With V trimmed by 5 bases and J by 2 bases, 10 bases remained unmatched. The germline V gene has CDR1 SGHNT and CDR2 YENEEA. The CDR3 has 16 residues. The CDR3 is CASSPGTGKGAYEQYF. CDR3 bases: TGTGCCAGCAGCCCAGGGACAGGGAAAGGGGCCTACGAGCAGTACTTC.

The chain has TRBV6-1 and TRBJ2-7; possible D gene TRBD1, 7 bases. This CDR3 spans 15 amino acids. V lost 8 bases and J lost 6, with 23 bases in between. From germline, CDR1 is MNHNS and CDR2 SASEGT. In nucleotides, the CDR3 is TGTGCCAGCCACATCTACGAGGAGGGGACAGCCGAGCAGTACTTC. Protein: CASHIYEEGTAEQYF.

The chain links TRBV18 to TRBJ1-1, with D maybe TRBD1 (6 bases). The germline V and J ends were trimmed by 2 bases and 6 bases, with 7 bases remaining between them. CDR3 length: 12 residues. CDR1 is KGHSH and CDR2 is LQKENI in the germline V gene. CDR3 in DNA: TGTGCCAGCTCACCAGGGACACCTGAAGCTTTCTTT. Protein: CASSPGTPEAFF.

V usage is TRBV4-1 and J usage is TRBJ2-6; D gene uncertain. V lost 3 bases and J lost 0, with 15 bases in between. The CDR3 has 18 amino acids. Germline lookup yields CDR1 MGHRA and CDR2 YSYEKL. CDR3: CASSHRSTVSSGANVLTF. The CDR3 DNA reads as TGCGCCAGCAGCCATAGATCTACAGTGAGCTCTGGGGCCAACGTCCTGACTTTC.

This rearrangement joins TRBV7-6 to TRBJ2-2, with 9 bases fitting TRBD1. Per the germline V gene, CDR1 is SGHVS and CDR2 is FNYEAQ. The CDR3 is 17 amino acids. The V segment lost 5 bases and the J segment 1 base; nucleotides outside the gene matches: 8. The CDR3 sequence: CASSPFPGQGNTGELFF. As DNA, the CDR3 is TGTGCCAGCAGCCCCTTTCCGGGACAGGGGAACACCGGGGAGCTGTTTTTT.

This chain uses TRBV19 with TRBJ1-1, with TRBD1 matching 8 bases. This CDR3 spans 16 amino acids. The germline gives CDR1 LNHDA, CDR2 SQIVND (reference sequence). V shed 0 bases and J 0 bases; nucleotides not matched to a gene: 3. This CDR3 is CASSIETGQVNTEAFF. In DNA form, the CDR3 reads TGTGCCAGTAGTATAGAAACGGGACAGGTGAACACTGAAGCTTTCTTT.

This clone was picked up a small number of times. V and J are TRBV5-4 and TRBJ2-7; possible D gene TRBD1, 5 bases. Trimming left V 0 bases short and J 1 base short, with 11 bases between. Germline loops: CDR1 SGHNT, CDR2 YYREEE (reference sequence). The CDR3 is made up of 15 amino acids. CDR3 coding DNA: TGTGCCAGCAGCTTGGTTAGGGGTCCTTCCTACGAGCAGTACTTC. Translation gives CASSLVRGPSYEQYF. Filled out from reference TRBV5-4 and TRBJ2-7, the complete variable domain reads ETGVTQSPTHLIKTRGQQVTLRCSSQSGHNTVSWYQQALGQGPQFIFQYYREEENGRGNFPPRFSGLQFPNYSSELNVNALELDDSALYLCASSLVRGPSYEQYFGPGTRLTVT.

The rearrangement uses TRBV4-1 and TRBJ2-3; maybe TRBD2 (6 bases). This CDR3 comprises 16 residues. V was cut by 2 bases and J by 5 bases, with 17 bases left in between. The germline V gene has CDR1 MGHRA and CDR2 YSYEKL. This CDR3 reads CASSQTNRRAQDTQYF. Written as DNA, the CDR3 is TGCGCCAGCAGCCAAACCAATCGGAGGGCCCAAGATACGCAGTATTTT.

This clone was seen a single time. This chain uses TRBV29-1 with TRBJ1-1; D is ambiguous. Germline lookup yields CDR1 SQVTM and CDR2 ANQGSEA. The V and J ends lost 4 bases and 0 bases respectively, with 6 bases between them. The CDR3 consists of 12 residues. CDR3 sequence (DNA): TGCAGCGTTGGTCATCTGAACACTGAAGCTTTCTTT. Protein sequence: CSVGHLNTEAFF.